These 12 T cell receptor beta chains were sequenced from one sample in a study of T cells in Graves' hyperthyroidism and ophthalmopathy. Amplification of TCR beta CDR3 regions was performed using RNA transcripts as template. Primed by the HTBI set, a first-round RT-PCR was run on the TCR CDR3. TCRdb reanalysed the multiplex PCR reads using MiXCR and keeps one entry per CDR3 protein. The sample has some 690,000 distinct CDR3 sequences; approximately 15% are singletons. The sequenced material came from blood. The receptors originated from a man aged 50-60 years with Graves' hyperthyroidism.

This clonotype was detected ten times or more. This chain connects TRBV30 to TRBJ1-5; D uncertain. Germline CDR1 and CDR2: GTSNPN and SVGIG (reference sequence). Trimming took 0 bases from V and 0 from J, leaving 6 bases between them. This CDR3 comprises 14 residues. Here the CDR3 DNA reads TGTGCCTGGAGTGTGGGGATTAGCAATCAGCCCCAGCATTTT. Its translation: CAWSVGISNQPQHF.

The V gene is TRBV10-2, the J gene TRBJ2-7; a weak D match, TRBD1 (6 bases). Germline CDR1 WSHSY, CDR2 SAAADI. The germline V and J ends were trimmed by 7 bases and 6 bases, with 19 bases remaining between them. The CDR3 consists of 14 residues. CDR3: CASKDRLYAFEQYF. CDR3 bases: TGCGCCAGCAAGGACAGACTATACGCTTTCGAGCAGTACTTC.

This clonotype was recorded at least ten times. J is TRBJ2-2 and V is TRBV6-6, with D perhaps being TRBD1 or TRBD2 (6 bases each). Trimming shortened V by 2 bases and J by 2 bases, and 12 bases separated the two germline ends. The CDR3 is 16 residues long. The germline gives CDR1 MNHNY, CDR2 SVGAGI (reference sequence). The CDR3 is CASSYEGGGNTGELFF. The CDR3 DNA sequence: TGTGCCAGCAGTTACGAAGGAGGGGGTAACACCGGGGAGCTGTTTTTT.

This clonotype was observed a few times. The rearrangement uses TRBV7-2 and TRBJ2-3, with TRBD1 identical over 7 bases. Germline V CDR1 and CDR2: SGHTA, FQGNSA. The CDR3 totals 16 residues. V was clipped by 0 bases and J by 0 bases; unmatched bases: 3. The chain's CDR3 is CASSLAGQRSTDTQYF. DNA of the CDR3: TGTGCCAGCAGCTTAGCGGGACAGCGGAGCACAGATACGCAGTATTTT. Together with reference TRBV7-2 and TRBJ2-3, the CDR3 gives the full variable domain: GAGVSQSPSNKVTEKGKDVELRCDPISGHTALYWYRQSLGQGLEFLIYFQGNSAPDKSGLPSDRFSAERTGGSVSTLTIQRTQQEDSAVYLCASSLAGQRSTDTQYFGPGTRLTVL.

The CDR3 sequence is CASSTGQANEKLFF. Written as DNA, the CDR3 is TGTGCCAGCTCCACGGGACAGGCTAATGAAAAACTGTTTTTT. The chain joins TRBV11-1 to TRBJ1-4, with 8 nucleotides matching TRBD1. This CDR3 comprises 14 residues. Trimming removed 8 bases from V and 3 bases from J; junction bases left unmatched: 5. Germline V CDR1 and CDR2: SGHAT, FQDESV (reference sequence).

This clonotype was counted ten times or more. The rearrangement joins TRBV20-1 to TRBJ1-1; D gene unclear. Germline CDR1 DFQATT, CDR2 SNEGSKA (reference sequence). V was clipped by 3 bases and J by 0 bases, with 8 bases between them. The CDR3 is made up of 13 amino acids. CDR3 protein: CSARTTMNTEAFF. CDR3 coding DNA: TGCAGTGCTAGGACAACGATGAACACTGAAGCTTTCTTT.

The table lists this clonotype with many counts. The chain combines TRBV7-3 with TRBJ1-5; tentatively, D is TRBD1 (5 bases). CDR1 is SGHTA, CDR2 FQGTGA, per germline. V was pared by 5 bases and J by 4 bases, with 9 bases between. This CDR3 has 13 residues. CDR3 nucleotide sequence: TGTGCCAGCAGCGCAGGGTTTAATCAGCCCCAGCATTTT. Amino acids: CASSAGFNQPQHF.

In this sample, this clonotype turned up many times. The chain recombines TRBV20-1 with TRBJ2-7, with 15 bases aligning to TRBD2. The CDR3 is 18 residues long. J lost 0 bases, V lost 3 bases, and 9 bases had no gene match. From germline, CDR1 is DFQATT and CDR2 SNEGSKA (reference sequence). This CDR3 reads CSASLYGTSGRSSYEQYF. The CDR3 coding sequence is TGCAGTGCTAGTCTCTACGGGACTAGCGGGAGGTCCTCCTACGAGCAGTACTTC.

This clonotype was seen at least ten times. This chain links TRBV30 with TRBJ2-1; D not resolved. Trimming pared 0 bases from V and 4 bases from J, leaving 1 base between. CDR1 and CDR2 from the germline V gene are GTSNPN and SVGIG (reference sequence). The CDR3 is 11 amino acids. CDR3 sequence (DNA): TGTGCCTGGAGTGTATACAATGAGCAGTTCTTC. Protein product: CAWSVYNEQFF.

This clonotype was recorded at least ten times. This chain links TRBV7-9 with TRBJ2-1; the D call may be TRBD1 or TRBD2 (5 bases each). The ends were cut back, 8 bases at V and 5 bases at J, with 19 bases in the middle. Germline CDR1 reads SEHNR; CDR2 reads FQNEAQ (reference sequence). This CDR3 region has 15 residues. Here the CDR3 reads CASEGKGWVNNEQFF. The CDR3 nucleotides read TGTGCCAGCGAGGGGAAAGGGTGGGTGAACAATGAGCAGTTCTTC.

In this sample, this clonotype turned up many times. This sequence joins TRBV10-3 and TRBJ2-7; 11 nucleotides align to TRBD1. Germline assignment: CDR1 ENHRY and CDR2 SYGVKD. This CDR3 region has 14 residues. V shed 4 bases and J 4 bases; nucleotides not matched to a gene: 3. The CDR3, as DNA: TGTGCCATCAGTGGGACAGGGGGCGGTTACGAGCAGTACTTC. It encodes CAISGTGGGYEQYF.

Here the CDR3 DNA reads TGCGCCAGCAGCTTGGCGCAACAAGAGACCCAGTACTTC. Protein sequence: CASSLAQQETQYF. The rearrangement links TRBV5-1 to TRBJ2-5; D gene uncertain. V was shortened by 0 bases and J by 2 bases, with 5 bases between the two germline ends. Looked up from germline, CDR1 is SGHRS and CDR2 is YFSETQ. This CDR3 contains 13 residues.